The 4 T cell receptor beta chains below come from one sample, sequenced in a study of blood T cells in healthy people across ages. Alongside a J-beta primer mix, a sample-barcoded 5' primer served in a second PCR lasting roughly 7 to 12 cycles. Each CDR3 protein is one row after TCRdb ran MiXCR on the 5' RACE reads. The sample shows roughly 680,000 distinct CDR3 sequences, over 20% of them seen only once. The specimen sequenced was blood. Receptor source: a man aged 70-80 years in good health.

This clonotype was detected a few times. This chain connects TRBV19 to TRBJ2-4; 9 bases agree with TRBD1. Per the germline V gene, CDR1 is LNHDA and CDR2 is SQIVND (reference sequence). The V gene end was trimmed by 5 bases and the J gene end by 7 bases; junction bases not matched to a gene: 3. This CDR3 is 13 amino acids long. The chain's CDR3 is CASSVTGGNIQYF. The DNA for the CDR3 is TGTGCCAGTAGTGTGACAGGGGGGAACATTCAGTACTTC.

In this sample, this clonotype turned up a few times. This chain joins TRBV20-1 and TRBJ1-2; 9 bases are a match to TRBD1. This CDR3 region has 14 residues. With 3 bases clipped from V and 4 bases from J, the junction kept 6 bases outside the gene matches. CDR1 is DFQATT, CDR2 SNEGSKA, per germline (reference sequence). The DNA of the CDR3 is TGCAGTGCTAGCCGATCGGACAGGGGCTATGGCTACACCTTC. It encodes CSASRSDRGYGYTF.

This clonotype was found a few times. The V gene is TRBV4-1, the J gene TRBJ2-3, with TRBD2 matching 8 bases. V was clipped by 0 bases and J by 2 bases; unmatched bases: 7. Looked up from germline, CDR1 is MGHRA and CDR2 is YSYEKL. This CDR3 has 17 amino acids. CDR3 in DNA: TGCGCCAGCAGCCAAGATCCGCCTAGCGGGTCCACAGATACGCAGTATTTT. Translated: CASSQDPPSGSTDTQYF.

The V and J genes are TRBV11-3 and TRBJ2-3, with 7 bases fitting TRBD2. CDR1 SGHNT and CDR2 YENEEA come from the germline V gene. This CDR3 comprises 16 residues. Losses at the gene ends were 1 base for V and 4 bases for J; bases not matched to a gene: 8. For the CDR3, the DNA is TGTGCCAGCAGCTTAGGTGGAGGGCGGGAGTCAGATACGCAGTATTTT. Translating it yields CASSLGGGRESDTQYF.